This TCR beta chain was identified during a study of CD8+ T cells in alopecia areata. Study-level information: Treated patients were dosed with oral tofacitinib, taking 5 to 10 mg twice daily.

General study findings and limits: Lesional scalp, especially alopecia totalis/universalis, showed higher clonality than normal scalp.

The CDR3 totals 13 residues. Deletions cut 8 bases from V and 5 bases from J, with 15 bases between. Germline V gene data show CDR1 as MDHEN and CDR2 as SYDVKM. Alopecia areata patients had lesional scalp punch biopsies and peripheral blood taken from them. Both CD4+ and CD8+ T cells were separated by sorting PBMCs. About this clone itself: As yet, its antigen is unknown.

Extraction of RNA preceded its reverse transcription into cDNA, which served as the sequencing template. Assay: immunoSEQ multiplex PCR; the TCRdb copy retains only in-frame clones and omits some. The sample carries about 97,000 clones, roughly two fifths recorded once. Material for sequencing was CD4+ T cells sorted from blood. V is TRBV28 and J is TRBJ1-1; weak D call: TRBD1 (6 bases). This clonotype was obtained from a human donor with alopecia areata. The CDR3 is CASDDRQWTEAFF. The CDR3 DNA sequence: TGTGCCAGCGACGACAGGCAGTGGACTGAAGCTTTCTTT.